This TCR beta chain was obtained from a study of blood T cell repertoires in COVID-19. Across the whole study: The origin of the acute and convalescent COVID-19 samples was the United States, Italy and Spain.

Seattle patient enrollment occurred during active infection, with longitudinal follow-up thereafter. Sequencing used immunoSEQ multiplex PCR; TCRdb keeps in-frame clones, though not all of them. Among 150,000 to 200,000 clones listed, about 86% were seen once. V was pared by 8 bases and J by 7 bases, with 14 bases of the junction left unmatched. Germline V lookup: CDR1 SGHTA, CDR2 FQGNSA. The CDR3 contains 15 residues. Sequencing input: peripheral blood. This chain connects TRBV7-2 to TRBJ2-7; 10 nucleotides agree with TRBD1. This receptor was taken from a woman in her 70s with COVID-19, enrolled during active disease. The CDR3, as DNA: TGTGCCAGCGAGGACCGGGACAGGGGTTATCGGGAGCAGTACTTC. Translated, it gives CASEDRDRGYREQYF.